This TCR beta chain was obtained from a study of PD-1 blockade in classical Hodgkin lymphoma (dated by TCRdb to about 2020). Background for the entire study: Nivolumab dosing was 3 mg/kg intravenously every 2 weeks, continuing until either disease progression or unacceptable toxicity. The study used CyTOF and TCR beta sequencing to define a peripheral blood immune signature of response to PD-1 blockade in classical Hodgkin lymphoma.

This clone was recorded a few times. Its antigen target is currently unknown. Base quality data are lacking; no much larger clone is found one base away. The same CDR3 arises from other DNA sequences in this sample as well. The junction carries 6 bases between V and J, which are trimmed by 1 base and 0 bases respectively. The germline V gene (reference sequence) sets CDR1 to GTSNPN and CDR2 to SVGIG. Spanning cysteine to phenylalanine, the CDR3 consists of 13 amino acids. This entry keeps only the CDR3 DNA: 39 bases, framed from base 1. Study-level results and caveats: Baseline TCR diversity was reported as lower in newly diagnosed patients than in healthy donors, and lower still in relapsed/refractory patients. Lower diversity was seen in patients whose nivolumab began less than 1 year after ASCT, and these patients were left out of later analyses so that immune reconstitution would not confound the results. Baseline diversity similar to that of newly diagnosed patients was observed in trial patients achieving complete response, whereas significantly lower diversity was observed in partial responders and progressors. CD4+ but not CD8+ TCR diversity rose significantly by C4D1 (p=0.0027 vs p=0.16), most apparent in complete responders (p=0.02). Only a single clinical trial cohort was studied, and what caused the repertoire differences, possibly disease activity or prior therapy, remained undefined.

The Qiagen DNeasy kit was used to extract genomic DNA both from unsorted PBMCs and from the negatively selected CD4+ and CD8+ fractions. TCR beta CDR3 regions were subjected to amplification by immunoSEQ multiplex PCR with primers that anneal to V and J segments. A synthetic immune receptor repertoire was used to minimize amplification bias, and any residual bias was removed computationally once sequencing was done. In the authors' own workflow: Custom Python scripts were used to quantify repertoire diversity as the Shannon entropy index. The unsorted, CD4+ and CD8+ repertoires were each analyzed separately, with the exception of combined analyses, where CD4+ and CD8+ sequences were merged in silico. Clonal expansion was defined as a frequency increase of at least 2-fold after treatment compared with C1D1, and clones undetected at baseline were assigned a pseudocount of 0.5. Clones with 0 or 1 copy at C1D1 were defined as singleton clones, while clones with 2 or more copies were defined as non-singleton clones. By matching protein sequences in sorted samples from the same patient, clones expanded in unsorted samples were annotated as CD4+, CD8+ or unknown. Wilcoxon tests were applied to paired samples to test diversity changes from C1D1 to C4D1. In its TCRdb copy, this immuneACCESS table keeps in-frame sequences only and misses some clones. Where compared with another copy, unresolved V genes explain less than half of these, and the others have no known cause. V and J calls and clone size are copied from that table; D and trimming were computed from the DNA. The sample table shows approximately 99,000 clones, and 81% are seen once. The ten largest clones add up to roughly 16% of the sample.

The time point label of this sample denotes: cycle 2 day 1 (C2D1) of nivolumab. Every trial patient had relapsed following autologous stem cell transplantation, and prior brentuximab vedotin exposure was what differed among cohorts A, B and C. A total of over 50 patients with relapsed/refractory classical Hodgkin lymphoma made up the trial cohort, and each patient's best overall response was complete response, partial response or progressive disease. Trial patients were treated with single-agent nivolumab in the multi-cohort phase II CheckMate 205 trial. Best overall response was determined by an independent review committee according to the 2007 International Working Group response criteria. PBMCs from the trial were collected at three points: immediately before nivolumab initiation (C1D1), and during therapy at cycle 2 day 1 and cycle 4 day 1. Peripheral blood was collected in 8 mL Vacutainer Cell Preparation Tubes, from which PBMCs were isolated by centrifugation and then cryopreserved.

The specimen was peripheral blood mononuclear cells (PBMCs), collected before the second cycle of nivolumab. The receptor chain draws on TRBV30 and TRBJ1-1, with the D segment identity uncertain. The source is a human donor with classical Hodgkin lymphoma. The CDR3 loop reads CAWSGQVNTEAFF. The DNA is TGTGCCTGGAGTGGCCAGGTGAACACTGAAGCTTTCTTT.